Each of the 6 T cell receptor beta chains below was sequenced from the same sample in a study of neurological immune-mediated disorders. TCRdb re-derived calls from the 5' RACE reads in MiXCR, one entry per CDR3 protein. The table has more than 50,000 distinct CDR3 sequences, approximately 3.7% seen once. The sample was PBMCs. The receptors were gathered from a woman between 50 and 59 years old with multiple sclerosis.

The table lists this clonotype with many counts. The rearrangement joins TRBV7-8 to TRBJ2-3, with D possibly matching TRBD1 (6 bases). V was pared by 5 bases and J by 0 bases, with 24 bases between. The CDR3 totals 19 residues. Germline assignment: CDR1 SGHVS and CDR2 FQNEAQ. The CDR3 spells CASSPDRDLFITSTDTQYF. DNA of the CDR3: TGTGCCAGCAGCCCGGACAGAGACCTATTCATTACTAGCACAGATACGCAGTATTTT. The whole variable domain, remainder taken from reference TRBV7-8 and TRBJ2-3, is GAGVSQSPRYKVAKRGQDVALRCDPISGHVSLFWYQQALGQGPEFLTYFQNEAQLDKSGLPSDRFFAERPEGSVSTLKIQRTQQEDSAVYLCASSPDRDLFITSTDTQYFGPGTRLTVL.

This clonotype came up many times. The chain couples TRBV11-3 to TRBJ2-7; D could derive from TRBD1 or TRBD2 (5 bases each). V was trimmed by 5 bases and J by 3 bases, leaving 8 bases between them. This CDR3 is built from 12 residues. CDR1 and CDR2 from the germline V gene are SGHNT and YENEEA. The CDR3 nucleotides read TGTGCCAGCAGCAGGGACCTCTACGAGCAGTACTTC. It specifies CASSRDLYEQYF.

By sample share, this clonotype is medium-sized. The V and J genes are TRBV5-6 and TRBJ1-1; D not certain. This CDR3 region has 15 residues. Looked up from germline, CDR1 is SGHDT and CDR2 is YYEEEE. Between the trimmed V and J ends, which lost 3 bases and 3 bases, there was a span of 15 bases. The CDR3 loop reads CASSSQTVWDTEAFF. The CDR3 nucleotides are TGTGCCAGCAGCTCCCAGACGGTCTGGGACACTGAAGCTTTCTTT.

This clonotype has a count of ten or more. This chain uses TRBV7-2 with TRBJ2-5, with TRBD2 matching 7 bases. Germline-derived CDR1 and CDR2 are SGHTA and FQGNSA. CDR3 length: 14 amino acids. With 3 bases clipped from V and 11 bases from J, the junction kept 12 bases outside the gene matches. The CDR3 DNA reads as TGTGCCAGCAGCTTCCGGACTAGTGAAAGTTCTCAGTACTTC. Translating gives CASSFRTSESSQYF.

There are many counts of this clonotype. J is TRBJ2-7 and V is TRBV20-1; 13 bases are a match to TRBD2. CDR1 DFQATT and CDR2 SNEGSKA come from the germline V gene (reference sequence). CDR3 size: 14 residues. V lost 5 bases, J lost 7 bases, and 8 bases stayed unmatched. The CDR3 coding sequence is TGCAGTGCTTACCCGGGACTAGCGGGGTCAGAGCAGTACTTC. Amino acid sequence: CSAYPGLAGSEQYF.

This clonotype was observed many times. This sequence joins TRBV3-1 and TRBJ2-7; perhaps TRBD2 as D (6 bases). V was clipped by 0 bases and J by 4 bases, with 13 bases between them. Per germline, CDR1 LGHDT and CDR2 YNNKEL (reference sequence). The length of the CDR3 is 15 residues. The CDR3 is CASSQEEGLKYEQYF. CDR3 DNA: TGTGCCAGCAGCCAAGAGGAGGGTTTAAAGTACGAGCAGTACTTC.